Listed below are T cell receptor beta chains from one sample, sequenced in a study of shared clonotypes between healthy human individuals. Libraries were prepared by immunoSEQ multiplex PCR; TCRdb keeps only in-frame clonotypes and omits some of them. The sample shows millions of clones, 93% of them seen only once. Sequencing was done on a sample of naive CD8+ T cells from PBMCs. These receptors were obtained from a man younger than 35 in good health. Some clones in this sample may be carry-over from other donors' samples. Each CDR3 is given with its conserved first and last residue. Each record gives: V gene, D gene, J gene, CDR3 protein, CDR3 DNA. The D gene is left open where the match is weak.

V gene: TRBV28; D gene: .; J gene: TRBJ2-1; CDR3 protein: CASSSGASGSEQFF; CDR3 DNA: TGTGCCAGCAGCTCAGGGGCGTCGGGGTCAGAGCAGTTCTTC
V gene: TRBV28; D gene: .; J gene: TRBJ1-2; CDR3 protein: CASSPSEGPEYGYTF; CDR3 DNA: TGTGCCAGCAGCCCCAGCGAAGGACCGGAGTATGGCTACACCTTC
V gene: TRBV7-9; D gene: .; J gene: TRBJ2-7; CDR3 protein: CASSLVAEKYEQYF; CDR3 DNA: TGTGCCAGCAGCTTAGTAGCGGAGAAGTACGAGCAGTACTTC
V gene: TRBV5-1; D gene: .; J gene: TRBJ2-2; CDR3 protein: CASSLTVGSPGELFF; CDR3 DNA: TGCGCCAGCAGCTTGACGGTCGGCTCTCCCGGGGAGCTGTTTTTT
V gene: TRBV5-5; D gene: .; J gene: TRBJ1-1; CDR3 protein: CASSLDGQWITEAFF; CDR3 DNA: TGTGCCAGCAGCTTGGATGGCCAGTGGATAACTGAAGCTTTCTTT
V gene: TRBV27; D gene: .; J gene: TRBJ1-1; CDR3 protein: CASSPLRATEAFF; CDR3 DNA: TGTGCCAGCAGTCCGTTAAGGGCCACTGAAGCTTTCTTT
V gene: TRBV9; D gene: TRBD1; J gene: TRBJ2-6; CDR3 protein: CASSVGSSGTGVYGANVLTF; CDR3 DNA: TGTGCCAGCAGCGTAGGTTCATCGGGGACAGGGGTTTATGGGGCCAACGTCCTGACTTTC
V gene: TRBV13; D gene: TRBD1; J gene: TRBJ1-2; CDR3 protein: CASSFQGAPNYGYTF; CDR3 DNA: TGTGCCAGCAGTTTTCAGGGGGCGCCTAACTATGGCTACACCTTC
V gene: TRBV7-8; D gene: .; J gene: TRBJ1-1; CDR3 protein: CASSSDVVNTEAFF; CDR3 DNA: TGTGCCAGCAGCTCGGACGTTGTGAACACTGAAGCTTTCTTT
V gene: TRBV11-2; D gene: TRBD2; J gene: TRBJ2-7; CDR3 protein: CASSPFAPGGENEQYF; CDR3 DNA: TGTGCCAGCAGCCCTTTCGCCCCCGGGGGGGAAAACGAGCAGTACTTC